The 20 T cell receptor beta chains below all came from one sample that was sequenced in a study of blood T cell repertoires in COVID-19. TCRdb's copy holds only in-frame clones and misses some; the assay was immunoSEQ multiplex PCR. The repertoire has roughly 130,000 clones, roughly 84% of them found once; the top ten carry about 12%. The sequencing input was peripheral blood. The source is a woman aged 25 to 39 who had recovered from COVID-19.

CDR3 nucleotide sequence: TGTGCCAGCAGCCTCCGGGGGGGACAGGGTTACAATGAGCAGTTCTTC. This translates into CASSLRGGQGYNEQFF. The rearrangement joins TRBV9 to TRBJ2-1; tentatively, D is TRBD1 (9 bases). Trimming removed 4 bases at V and 4 bases at J, with 18 bases between. The CDR3 is 16 amino acids. The germline V gene encodes CDR1 SGDLS and CDR2 YYNGEE.

The gene calls are TRBV5-1 and TRBJ2-7, with D unclear. The CDR3 loop spans 14 amino acids. The V end was cut by 0 bases, the J end by 2 bases, with 9 bases between. Germline V CDR1 and CDR2: SGHRS, YFSETQ. CDR3 region: CASSLAGSTYEQYF. The CDR3 nucleotides are TGCGCCAGCAGCTTGGCAGGCAGCACCTACGAGCAGTACTTC. Full variable domain (rest looked up from reference TRBV5-1 and TRBJ2-7): KAGVTQTPRYLIKTRGQQVTLSCSPISGHRSVSWYQQTPGQGLQFLFEYFSETQRNKGNFPGRFSGRQFSNSRSEMNVSTLELGDSALYLCASSLAGSTYEQYFGPGTRLTVT.

The chain uses TRBV7-8 and TRBJ2-5, with D tentatively TRBD2 (5 bases). Germline lookup yields CDR1 SGHVS and CDR2 FQNEAQ. This CDR3 is built from 17 residues. The germline V and J ends were trimmed by 1 base and 0 bases, with 15 bases remaining between them. The CDR3 DNA is TGTGCCAGCAGCTTAGTCAGTATTGGCGGGTACCAAGAGACCCAGTACTTC. It translates to CASSLVSIGGYQETQYF.

This clone was seen only a few times. This sequence joins TRBV25-1 and TRBJ1-3; D unresolved. This CDR3 contains 15 residues. Looked up from germline, CDR1 is MGHDK and CDR2 is SYGVNS. V was cut by 3 bases and J by 0 bases, with 9 bases left in between. The CDR3 nucleotides read TGTGCCAGCAGTGACAGGTCGAGCTCTGGAAACACCATATATTTT. It translates to CASSDRSSSGNTIYF. The variable domain in full, with the rest retrieved from reference TRBV25-1 and TRBJ1-3, is EADIYQTPRYLVIGTGKKITLECSQTMGHDKMYWYQQDPGMELHLIHYSYGVNSTEKGDLSSESTVSRIRTEHFPLTLESARPSHTSQYLCASSDRSSSGNTIYFGEGSWLTVV.

This chain links TRBV13 with TRBJ2-7, with D unclear. V lost 5 bases and J lost 0, with 8 bases in between. Germline V gives CDR1 PRHDT, CDR2 FYEKMQ (reference sequence). This CDR3 region has 13 residues. The CDR3 protein is CASSPLSSYEQYF. The CDR3 coding sequence is TGTGCCAGCAGCCCCCTGAGCTCCTACGAGCAGTACTTC.

This chain links TRBV7-8 with TRBJ1-1; D may be TRBD1 (5 bases). The CDR3 has 17 residues. The V end was cut by 1 base, the J end by 2 bases, with 17 bases between. The germline CDR1 and CDR2 sequences are SGHVS and FQNEAQ. Written as DNA, the CDR3 is TGTGCCAGCAGCTTAGTGGGCAGGGTGGCTATCAACACTGAAGCTTTCTTT. Residues: CASSLVGRVAINTEAFF.

V is TRBV28 and J is TRBJ1-2; maybe TRBD1 (5 bases). V lost 1 base to trimming and J lost 4 bases, with 13 bases between them. This CDR3 comprises 15 residues. Germline V lookup: CDR1 MDHEN, CDR2 SYDVKM. This chain's CDR3 is CASSLLKWQGYGYTF. CDR3 coding DNA: TGTGCCAGCAGTTTATTAAAGTGGCAGGGCTATGGCTACACCTTC.

The J gene is TRBJ2-2, the V gene TRBV9, with 14 positions matching TRBD2. Germline-derived CDR1 and CDR2 are SGDLS and YYNGEE. The V segment lost 3 bases and the J segment 5 bases; nucleotides outside the gene matches: 3. The CDR3 has 16 residues. As DNA, the CDR3 is TGTGCCAGCAGCGACGGACTAGCGGGAGGAACCGGGGAGCTGTTTTTT. Translation gives CASSDGLAGGTGELFF.

This chain links TRBV5-4 with TRBJ2-2; perhaps TRBD2 as D (5 bases). Germline CDR1 SGHNT, CDR2 YYREEE (reference sequence). Trimming pared 4 bases from V and 7 bases from J, leaving 11 bases between. The CDR3 length is 13 residues. The DNA of the CDR3 is TGTGCCAGCAGCGGCCGAGGGAGCGGGGAGCTGTTTTTT. Amino acids: CASSGRGSGELFF.

V is TRBV7-2 and J is TRBJ1-5, with 8 bases fitting TRBD1. With V trimmed by 5 bases and J by 3 bases, 6 bases remained unmatched. The CDR3 consists of 15 residues. CDR1 and CDR2 from the germline V gene are SGHTA and FQGNSA. CDR3 sequence reads: CASSTYRGVNQPQHF. The CDR3 coding sequence is TGTGCCAGCAGCACATACAGGGGGGTCAATCAGCCCCAGCATTTT.

This chain links TRBV2 with TRBJ1-4, with D uncertain. Germline V gives CDR1 SNHLY, CDR2 FYNNEI. CDR3 length equals 15 residues. Trimming stripped 3 bases from V and 8 bases from J, with 16 bases between. CDR3 bases: TGTGCCAGCAGTGACAGGAGGCAGCCCGGCGAAAAACTGTTTTTT. This sequence encodes CASSDRRQPGEKLFF. Full variable domain (remainder filled in from reference TRBV2 and TRBJ1-4): EPEVTQTPSHQVTQMGQEVILRCVPISNHLYFYWYRQILGQKVEFLVSFYNNEISEKSEIFDDQFSVERPDGSNFTLKIRSTKLEDSAMYFCASSDRRQPGEKLFFGSGTQLSVL.

This chain joins TRBV5-1 and TRBJ1-6, with D tentatively TRBD1 (6 bases). The germline CDR1 and CDR2 sequences are SGHRS and YFSETQ. This CDR3 contains 18 residues. V was clipped by 4 bases and J by 0 bases, with 17 bases between them. CDR3 nucleotides: TGCGCCAGCAGCATGGGAGAGACAGGATCCTCCTATAATTCACCCCTCCACTTT. Protein sequence: CASSMGETGSSYNSPLHF.

This chain joins TRBV6-1 and TRBJ2-1, with 9 bases that match TRBD2. The length of the CDR3 is 16 residues. Trimming at V came to 4 bases and at J to 0 bases, leaving 4 bases not matched to a gene. Germline V gene data show CDR1 as MNHNS and CDR2 as SASEGT. CDR3 sequence (DNA): TGTGCCAGCAGTGGGCTAGCGGGACGCTCCTACAATGAGCAGTTCTTC. This codes for CASSGLAGRSYNEQFF.

The chain employs TRBV11-2 and TRBJ2-3; D uncertain. CDR3 length: 13 residues. V lost 4 bases and J 3 bases, leaving 8 bases between the germline ends. Germline lookup yields CDR1 SGHAT and CDR2 FQNNGV. CDR3 in DNA: TGTGCCAGCAGCTCAATTCGGACAGATACGCAGTATTTT. It is translated as CASSSIRTDTQYF.

V usage is TRBV7-8 and J usage is TRBJ2-3; 7 bases fit TRBD2. This CDR3 spans 15 amino acids. Germline V gene sequence: CDR1 SGHVS, CDR2 FQNEAQ. V shed 5 bases and J 2 bases; nucleotides not matched to a gene: 7. CDR3 nucleotides: TGTGCCAGCAGCCTGGCGGGAGTGGCCACAGATACGCAGTATTTT. It specifies CASSLAGVATDTQYF.

The chain employs TRBV14 and TRBJ1-4; maybe TRBD1 (5 bases). CDR3 length: 13 residues. V gave up 6 bases and J gave up 8 bases, with 13 bases separating them. Germline V gene lookup returns CDR1 SGHDN and CDR2 FVKESK. The CDR3 sequence: CASSRGVSEKLFF. The CDR3 DNA is TGTGCCAGCAGTCGGGGGGTTTCAGAAAAACTGTTTTTT.

J is TRBJ2-7 and V is TRBV2, with 10 bases aligning to TRBD1. The CDR3 runs to 13 residues. The germline V gene encodes CDR1 SNHLY and CDR2 FYNNEI. The trim removed 7 bases at V and 7 bases at J, leaving 7 bases unmatched. CDR3 region: CASNRDRGREQYF. CDR3 DNA sequence: TGTGCCAGCAATCGGGACAGGGGCCGGGAGCAGTACTTC.

The chain couples TRBV6-6 to TRBJ1-6, with TRBD1 matching 7 bases. Germline loops: CDR1 MNHNY, CDR2 SVGAGI (reference sequence). The CDR3 is made up of 13 amino acids. Trimming removed 5 bases from V and 9 bases from J; junction bases left unmatched: 4. This CDR3 reads CASSRQGGSPLHF. CDR3 sequence (DNA): TGTGCCAGCAGTCGACAGGGTGGTTCACCCCTCCACTTT.

The chain employs TRBV3-1 (or the pseudogene TRBV3-2) and TRBJ2-5; TRBD1 might be the D (5 bases). Trimming stripped 3 bases from V and 1 base from J, with 12 bases between. Germline CDR1 is LGHDT and CDR2 is YNNKEL (reference sequence). This CDR3 contains 15 residues. CDR3 sequence (DNA): TGTGCCAGCAGCCACAGGGTACTGGTCCAAGAGACCCAGTACTTC. Protein sequence: CASSHRVLVQETQYF.

The V gene is TRBV27, the J gene TRBJ2-7, with 10 bases aligning to TRBD2. The V segment lost 5 bases and the J segment 7 bases; nucleotides outside the gene matches: 11. The V gene's germline CDR1 is MNHEY and CDR2 SMNVEV (reference sequence). The CDR3 contains 15 residues. CDR3: CASSQPGLASHEQYF. The CDR3 bases are TGTGCCAGCAGTCAACCGGGACTAGCGTCTCATGAGCAGTACTTC.